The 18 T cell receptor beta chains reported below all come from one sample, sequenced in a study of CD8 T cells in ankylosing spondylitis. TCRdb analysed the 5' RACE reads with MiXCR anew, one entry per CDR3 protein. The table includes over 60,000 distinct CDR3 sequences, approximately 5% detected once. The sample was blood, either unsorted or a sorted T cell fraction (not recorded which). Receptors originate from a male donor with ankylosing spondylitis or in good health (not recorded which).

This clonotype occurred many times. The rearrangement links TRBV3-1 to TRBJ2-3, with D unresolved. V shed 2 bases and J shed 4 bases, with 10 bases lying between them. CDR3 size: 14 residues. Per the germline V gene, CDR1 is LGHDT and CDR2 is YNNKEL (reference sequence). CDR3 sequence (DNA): TGTGCCAGCAGCCAAACATCGAGCTCAGATACGCAGTATTTT. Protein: CASSQTSSSDTQYF.

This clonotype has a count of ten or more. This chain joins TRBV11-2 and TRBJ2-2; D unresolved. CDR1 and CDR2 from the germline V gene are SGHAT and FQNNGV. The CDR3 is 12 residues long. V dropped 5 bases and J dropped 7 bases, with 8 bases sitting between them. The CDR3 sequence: CASSAWVGELFF. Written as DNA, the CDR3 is TGTGCCAGCAGCGCGTGGGTCGGGGAGCTGTTTTTT.

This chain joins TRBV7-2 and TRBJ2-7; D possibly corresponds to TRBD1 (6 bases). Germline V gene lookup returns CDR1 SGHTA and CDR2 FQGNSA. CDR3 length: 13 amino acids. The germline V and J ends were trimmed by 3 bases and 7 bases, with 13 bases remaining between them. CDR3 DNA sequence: TGTGCCAGCAGCTTTAGCACAGGGTGGGAGCAGTACTTC. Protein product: CASSFSTGWEQYF.

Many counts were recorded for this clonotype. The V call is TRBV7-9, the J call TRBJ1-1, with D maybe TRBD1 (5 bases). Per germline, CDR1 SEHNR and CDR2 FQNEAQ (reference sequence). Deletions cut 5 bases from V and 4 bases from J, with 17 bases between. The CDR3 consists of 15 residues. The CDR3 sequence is CASSPKIRVGTEAFF. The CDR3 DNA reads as TGTGCCAGCAGCCCAAAGATCAGGGTGGGCACTGAAGCTTTCTTT.

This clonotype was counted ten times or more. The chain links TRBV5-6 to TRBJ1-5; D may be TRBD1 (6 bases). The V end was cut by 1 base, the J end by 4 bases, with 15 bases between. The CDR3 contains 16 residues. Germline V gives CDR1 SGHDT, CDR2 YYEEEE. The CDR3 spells CASSLFTGPRNQPQHF. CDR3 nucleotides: TGTGCCAGCAGCTTGTTTACAGGGCCCAGGAATCAGCCCCAGCATTTT.

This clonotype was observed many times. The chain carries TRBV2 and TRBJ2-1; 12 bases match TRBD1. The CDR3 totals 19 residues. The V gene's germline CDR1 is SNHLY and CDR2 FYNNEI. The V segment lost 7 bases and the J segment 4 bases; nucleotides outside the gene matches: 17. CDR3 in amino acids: CASTQGWDRGRAGYNEQFF. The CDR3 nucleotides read TGTGCCAGCACCCAGGGGTGGGACAGGGGGCGAGCCGGATACAATGAGCAGTTCTTC.

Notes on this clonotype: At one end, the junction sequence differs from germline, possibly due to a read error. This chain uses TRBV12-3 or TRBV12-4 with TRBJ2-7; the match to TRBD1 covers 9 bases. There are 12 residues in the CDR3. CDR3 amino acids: CASSPGQGPRYF. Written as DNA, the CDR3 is TGCGCCAGCAGTCCCGGACAGGGGCCCCGGTACTTC.

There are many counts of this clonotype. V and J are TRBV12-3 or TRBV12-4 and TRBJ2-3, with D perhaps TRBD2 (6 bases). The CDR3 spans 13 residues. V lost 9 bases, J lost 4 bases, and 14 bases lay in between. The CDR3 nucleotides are TGTGCCAGTTATAACGGGGGTGCAGATACGCAGTATTTT. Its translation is CASYNGGADTQYF.

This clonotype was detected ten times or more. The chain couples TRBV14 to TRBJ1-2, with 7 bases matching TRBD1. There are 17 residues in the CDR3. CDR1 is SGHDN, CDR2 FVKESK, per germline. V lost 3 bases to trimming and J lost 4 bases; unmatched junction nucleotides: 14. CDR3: CASSHYFGDSASYGYTF. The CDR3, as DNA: TGTGCCAGCAGCCACTACTTTGGGGACAGTGCTTCCTATGGCTACACCTTC.

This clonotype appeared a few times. CDR3 sequence: CASSLTEEQYF. As DNA, the CDR3 is TGTGCCAGCAGCTTAACCGAGGAGCAGTACTTC. This sequence joins TRBV7-2 and TRBJ2-7, with D unclear. Germline-derived CDR1 and CDR2 are SGHTA and FQGNSA. Trimming left V 2 bases short and J 7 bases short, with 6 bases between. The CDR3 loop spans 11 amino acids.

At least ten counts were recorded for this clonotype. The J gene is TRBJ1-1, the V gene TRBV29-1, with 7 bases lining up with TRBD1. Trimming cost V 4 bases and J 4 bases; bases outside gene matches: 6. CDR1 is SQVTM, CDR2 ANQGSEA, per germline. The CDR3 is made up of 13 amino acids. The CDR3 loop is CSVVENRGTEAFF. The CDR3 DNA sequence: TGCAGCGTTGTGGAGAACAGGGGCACTGAAGCTTTCTTT.

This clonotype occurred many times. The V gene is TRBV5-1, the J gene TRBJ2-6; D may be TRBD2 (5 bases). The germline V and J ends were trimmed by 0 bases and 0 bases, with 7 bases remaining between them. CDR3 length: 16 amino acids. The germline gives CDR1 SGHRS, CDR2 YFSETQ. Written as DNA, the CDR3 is TGCGCCAGCAGCTTGGGAGCGGTCTCTGGGGCCAACGTCCTGACTTTC. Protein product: CASSLGAVSGANVLTF.

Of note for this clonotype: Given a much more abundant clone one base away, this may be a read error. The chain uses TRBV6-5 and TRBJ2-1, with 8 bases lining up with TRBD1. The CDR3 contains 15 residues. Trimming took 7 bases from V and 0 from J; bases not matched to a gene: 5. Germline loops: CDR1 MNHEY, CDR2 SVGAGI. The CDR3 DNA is TGTGCCAGCATTTCAGGGGGCAACTCCTACAATGAGCAGTTCTTC. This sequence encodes CASISGGNSYNEQFF.

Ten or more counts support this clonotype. The CDR3 loop is CSANNPGMPEAFGYTF. CDR3 DNA: TGCAGTGCCAATAACCCCGGGATGCCCGAGGCCTTTGGCTACACCTTC. The chain uses TRBV20-1 and TRBJ1-2; no clear D gene. The germline CDR1 and CDR2 sequences are DFQATT and SNEGSKA (reference sequence). The CDR3 has 16 residues. Trimming stripped 6 bases from V and 7 bases from J, with 27 bases between.

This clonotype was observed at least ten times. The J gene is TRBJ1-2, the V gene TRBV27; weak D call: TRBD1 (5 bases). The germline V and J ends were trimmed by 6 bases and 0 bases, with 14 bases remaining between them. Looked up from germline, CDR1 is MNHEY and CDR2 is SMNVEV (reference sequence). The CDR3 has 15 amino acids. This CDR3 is CASRMGTEPNYGYTF. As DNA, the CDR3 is TGTGCCAGCAGGATGGGGACCGAGCCTAACTATGGCTACACCTTC.

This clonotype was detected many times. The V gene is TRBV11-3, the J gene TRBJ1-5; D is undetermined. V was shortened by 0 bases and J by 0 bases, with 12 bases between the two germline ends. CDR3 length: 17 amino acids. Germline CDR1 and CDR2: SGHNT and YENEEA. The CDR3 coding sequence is TGTGCCAGCAGCTTAGAGTCCCCAGACTATAGCAATCAGCCCCAGCATTTT. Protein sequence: CASSLESPDYSNQPQHF. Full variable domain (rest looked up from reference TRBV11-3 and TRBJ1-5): EAGVVQSPRYKIIEKKQPVAFWCNPISGHNTLYWYLQNLGQGPELLIRYENEEAVDDSQLPKDRFSAERLKGVDSTLKIQPAELGDSAVYLCASSLESPDYSNQPQHFGDGTRLSIL.

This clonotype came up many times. CDR3 amino acids: CASKRTSPQGTDTQYF. Written as DNA, the CDR3 is TGTGCCAGCAAAAGGACTAGCCCCCAGGGAACAGATACGCAGTATTTT. V gene TRBV7-9 combines with J gene TRBJ2-3, with TRBD2 matching 8 bases. The CDR3 extends over 16 amino acids. V gave up 7 bases and J gave up 3 bases; unmatched junction bases: 12. CDR1 and CDR2 from the germline V gene are SEHNR and FQNEAQ (reference sequence).

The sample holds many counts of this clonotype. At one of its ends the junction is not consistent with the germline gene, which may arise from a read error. The CDR3 region is CSAREVLAGQISGANVLTF. The CDR3 bases are TGCAGTGCAAGAGAGGTGCTAGCGGGGCAGATTTCTGGGGCCAACGTCCTGACTTTC. The gene calls are TRBV20-1 and TRBJ2-6; 9 bases agree with TRBD2. The CDR3 has 19 residues. Germline values: CDR1 DFQATT, CDR2 SNEGSKA (reference sequence).